This T cell receptor (beta chain) comes out of a study of regulatory T cells in long-lasting Graves disease. Study observations and caveats: Whereas approximately 980 public clonotypes were shared by new patients, persistent patients shared more, at some 2,500.

Time point of the sample: newly diagnosed GD, antithyroid drugs for less than 3 months. The authors made the TCR library using RNA they extracted from PBMCs. In building TCR beta libraries, iRepertoire HTBI primers were used together with Arm-PCR of CDR3 regions. In TCRdb, the multiplex PCR reads were re-called with MiXCR into one record per CDR3 protein. The data contain roughly 560,000 distinct CDR3 sequences, roughly 15% of them singletons. Germline CDR1 SNHLY, CDR2 FYNNEI. The CDR3 sequence is 13 residues long. Between the trimmed V and J ends, which lost 4 bases and 7 bases, there was a span of 10 bases. This clonotype was detected ten times or more. Its antigen is unidentified. This sample also belongs to another study, concerning T cells in Graves' hyperthyroidism and ophthalmopathy. As that study records: The TCR CDR3 was amplified in a first-round RT-PCR using the HTBI primer set.

The specimen was peripheral blood mononuclear cells (PBMCs), collected at new diagnosis, from a patient treated with antithyroid drugs. This chain links TRBV2 with TRBJ2-2, with D perhaps assigned TRBD1 or TRBD2 (5 bases each). The clonotype was recovered from a woman aged 40 to 65 with Graves disease. The CDR3: CASSGDVGGELFF. CDR3 coding DNA: TGTGCCAGCAGTGGGGACGTAGGCGGGGAGCTGTTTTTT.